Shown below are 26 T cell receptor beta chains from a single sample sequenced in a study of cytomegalovirus exposure and HLA in healthy donors. PCR amplification relied on 60 Vbeta primers (plus 13 Jbeta primers). Using immunoSEQ multiplex PCR, the repertoire was profiled, and TCRdb retains in-frame clones only, with some absent. Here the sample spans roughly 99,000 clones, roughly 80% being singletons. Sample: PBMCs. All receptors come from a young man in good health and CMV-seropositive.

The chain employs TRBV19 and TRBJ1-1; perhaps TRBD1 as D (5 bases). Per germline, CDR1 LNHDA and CDR2 SQIVND (reference sequence). V lost 5 bases and J 2 bases, leaving 15 bases between the germline ends. The CDR3 spans 15 residues. The CDR3 is CASSLPRGRNTEAFF. The CDR3 DNA follows: TGTGCCAGTAGTCTTCCCCGGGGGAGAAACACTGAAGCTTTCTTT.

V is TRBV7-9 and J is TRBJ2-7, with 12 bases aligning to TRBD2. The germline V gene encodes CDR1 SEHNR and CDR2 FQNEAQ (reference sequence). The CDR3 consists of 17 residues. Losses at the gene ends were 5 bases for V and 0 bases for J; bases not matched to a gene: 8. CDR3 in DNA: TGTGCCAGCAGCCAGACTAGCGGGGGACTCATCTCCTACGAGCAGTACTTC. As protein: CASSQTSGGLISYEQYF.

This clone was counted a few times. CDR3 nucleotide sequence: TGTGCCATTTCCGGGACACCGAATGAAAAACTGTTTTTT. As protein: CAISGTPNEKLFF. The V and J genes are TRBV10-3 and TRBJ1-4; weak D call: TRBD1 (6 bases). Germline CDR1 reads ENHRY; CDR2 reads SYGVKD. V was shortened by 9 bases and J by 5 bases, with 13 bases between the two germline ends. There are 13 residues in the CDR3.

The rearrangement uses TRBV10-1 and TRBJ1-1, with D unclear. CDR3 length: 13 residues. Germline assignment: CDR1 WNHNN and CDR2 SYGVQD (reference sequence). Trimming took 11 bases from V and 7 from J, leaving 20 bases between them. The CDR3 sequence is CAGKLGQSSEAFF. CDR3 coding DNA: TGCGCCGGCAAATTGGGCCAGTCGAGTGAAGCTTTCTTT.

This chain links TRBV11-3 with TRBJ2-7, with 10 bases fitting TRBD1. The length of the CDR3 is 14 residues. V trimming: 5 bases; J trimming: 6 bases; junction bases outside the gene matches: 7. Germline V gene data show CDR1 as SGHNT and CDR2 as YENEEA. Here the CDR3 reads CASSPGTGDGEQYF. The CDR3 coding sequence is TGTGCCAGCAGCCCCGGGACAGGGGACGGCGAGCAGTACTTC.

The rearrangement uses TRBV5-1 and TRBJ2-5; possible D gene TRBD2, 5 bases. The CDR3 sequence is 12 residues long. The germline V gene encodes CDR1 SGHRS and CDR2 YFSETQ. V shed 0 bases and J shed 5 bases, with 5 bases lying between them. CDR3 in amino acids: CASSLAGETQYF. For the CDR3, the DNA is TGCGCCAGCAGCTTGGCGGGGGAGACCCAGTACTTC.

The chain is built from TRBV13 and TRBJ1-1, with 9 bases fitting TRBD1. Unmatched junction bases numbered 11, after V lost 5 bases and J lost 4 bases. Per the germline V gene, CDR1 is PRHDT and CDR2 is FYEKMQ (reference sequence). The CDR3 contains 16 residues. CDR3 DNA sequence: TGTGCCAGCAGCGTCAAGGGACAGGGAAGAAGCACTGAAGCTTTCTTT. It specifies CASSVKGQGRSTEAFF.

The chain carries TRBV6-1 and TRBJ2-3; 11 nucleotides line up with TRBD2. CDR1 is MNHNS, CDR2 SASEGT, per germline. J lost 6 bases, V lost 5 bases, and 7 bases had no gene match. The CDR3 totals 15 residues. Written as DNA, the CDR3 is TGTGCCAGCAGTTCTATAGCGGGGGGGCTGGATACGCAGTATTTT. Translating gives CASSSIAGGLDTQYF.

The chain couples TRBV27 to TRBJ2-5, with D tentatively TRBD1 (6 bases). CDR1 and CDR2 (germline): MNHEY, SMNVEV (reference sequence). The CDR3 runs 14 residues. V was clipped by 5 bases and J by 5 bases, with 15 bases between them. For the CDR3, the DNA is TGTGCCAGCAGTCCGATCGACAGGCCCGAGACCCAGTACTTC. It encodes CASSPIDRPETQYF.

Concerning this clone itself: The junction differs from germline at one of its ends, possibly a read error. The V call is TRBV7-9, the J call TRBJ1-1; D uncertain. The CDR3 has 16 amino acids. Germline CDR1 and CDR2: SEHNR and FQNEAQ (reference sequence). The CDR3 sequence is CSSTAGLRELNTEAFF. DNA for the CDR3: TGTTCCAGCACCGCGGGATTACGGGAGTTAAACACTGAAGCTTTCTTT.

The sample holds a few counts of this clone. The rearrangement joins TRBV7-9 to TRBJ1-4, with 8 bases matching TRBD1. The CDR3 spans 17 residues. V shed 4 bases and J 5 bases; nucleotides not matched to a gene: 12. Germline V gives CDR1 SEHNR, CDR2 FQNEAQ (reference sequence). For the CDR3, the DNA is TGTGCCAGCAGCTCCTTCCGGGACAGGAGTTTGAATGAAAAACTGTTTTTT. Residues: CASSSFRDRSLNEKLFF.

This clone was found once. This chain links TRBV19 with TRBJ1-1, with a possible D match to TRBD1 (6 bases). Looked up from germline, CDR1 is LNHDA and CDR2 is SQIVND (reference sequence). The CDR3 sequence is 16 residues long. Trimming cost V 4 bases and J 0 bases, with 15 bases left between them. Here the CDR3 reads CASSTQGFYVNTEAFF. Here the CDR3 DNA reads TGTGCCAGTAGTACTCAGGGGTTTTATGTGAACACTGAAGCTTTCTTT.

The chain combines TRBV6-4 with TRBJ1-2; D perhaps matches TRBD1 (6 bases). The length of the CDR3 is 12 residues. The ends were cut back, 7 bases at V and 8 bases at J, with 14 bases in the middle. The germline CDR1 and CDR2 sequences are MRHNA and SNTAGT. CDR3 coding DNA: TGTGCCAGCACCAACAGGGCCGGGGGCTACACCTTC. Encoded protein: CASTNRAGGYTF.

This chain uses TRBV2 with TRBJ2-3, with D tentatively TRBD2 (6 bases). The CDR3 sequence is 14 residues long. Germline CDR1 is SNHLY and CDR2 is FYNNEI. V lost 6 bases and J 5 bases, leaving 15 bases between the germline ends. In DNA form, the CDR3 reads TGTGCCAGCAGCCGGGGGACCCCACAAGATACGCAGTATTTT. This codes for CASSRGTPQDTQYF.

The V and J genes are TRBV2 and TRBJ2-5, with TRBD2 identical over 13 bases. This CDR3 contains 13 residues. Trimming at V came to 5 bases and at J to 13 bases, leaving 7 bases not matched to a gene. Per the germline V gene, CDR1 is SNHLY and CDR2 is FYNNEI. The CDR3 region has the DNA TGTGCCAGCAGTCCACTAGCGGGGGGGGGCCGGTACTTC. As protein: CASSPLAGGGRYF.

The genes are TRBV10-3 and TRBJ2-7, with D possibly matching TRBD1 (6 bases). The germline V gene has CDR1 ENHRY and CDR2 SYGVKD. There are 14 residues in the CDR3. Trimming pared 6 bases from V and 3 bases from J, leaving 15 bases between. CDR3 amino acids: CAIRERDTDYEQYF. CDR3 DNA sequence: TGTGCCATCAGGGAACGGGACACGGACTACGAGCAGTACTTC.

The chain has TRBV5-1 and TRBJ2-1; no reliable D call. V lost 3 bases and J lost 6, with 7 bases in between. Germline CDR1 is SGHRS and CDR2 is YFSETQ. This CDR3 spans 12 amino acids. The CDR3 sequence: CASSSRGNEQFF. The CDR3 DNA is TGCGCCAGCAGCTCTAGAGGCAATGAGCAGTTCTTC.

The chain has TRBV9 and TRBJ1-2; D ambiguous. Germline CDR1 and CDR2: SGDLS and YYNGEE. The CDR3 has 15 residues. V gave up 2 bases and J gave up 6 bases, with 17 bases separating them. The CDR3 DNA follows: TGTGCCAGCAGCGTTACTGTATCGTCTTCGGATGGCTACACCTTC. Translating gives CASSVTVSSSDGYTF. Filled out from reference TRBV9 and TRBJ1-2, the complete variable domain reads DSGVTQTPKHLITATGQRVTLRCSPRSGDLSVYWYQQSLDQGLQFLIQYYNGEERAKGNILERFSAQQFPDLHSELNLSSLELGDSALYFCASSVTVSSSDGYTFGSGTRLTVV.

The CDR3 bases are TGTGCCAGTAGTATAGTTCTAGCGGGGGATGCCTACGAGCAGTACTTC. As protein: CASSIVLAGDAYEQYF. This chain links TRBV19 with TRBJ2-7; 10 bases match TRBD2. CDR1 and CDR2 (germline): LNHDA, SQIVND (reference sequence). V gave up 1 base and J gave up 2 bases; unmatched junction bases: 5. This CDR3 region has 16 residues.

The chain couples TRBV2 to TRBJ1-5; D remains ambiguous. There are 18 residues in the CDR3. In germline, CDR1 is SNHLY, CDR2 FYNNEI. V was shortened by 2 bases and J by 5 bases, with 22 bases between the two germline ends. CDR3 residues: CASSEFFGSGRDHQPQHF. The DNA of the CDR3 is TGTGCCAGCAGTGAATTTTTTGGCTCCGGGAGGGATCATCAGCCCCAGCATTTT.

The V gene is TRBV7-9, the J gene TRBJ1-5; unclear D gene. The V end lost 1 base, the J end lost 7 bases, and 8 bases lay between the germline ends. The CDR3 has 13 residues. From germline, CDR1 is SEHNR and CDR2 FQNEAQ (reference sequence). CDR3 sequence reads: CASSLGWEQPQHF. The CDR3 DNA reads as TGTGCCAGCAGCTTAGGTTGGGAGCAGCCCCAGCATTTT.

The V and J genes are TRBV20-1 and TRBJ2-5; 7 bases agree with TRBD1. Germline V gives CDR1 DFQATT, CDR2 SNEGSKA (reference sequence). The V gene end was trimmed by 7 bases and the J gene end by 4 bases; junction bases not matched to a gene: 3. This CDR3 region has 11 residues. DNA for the CDR3: TGCAGTGGGTCAGGGGGAGAGACCCAGTACTTC. Translated, it gives CSGSGGETQYF.

The J gene is TRBJ2-2, the V gene TRBV7-9, with D tentatively TRBD2 (6 bases). V was pared by 4 bases and J by 9 bases, with 18 bases between. The CDR3 is 15 amino acids. In germline, CDR1 is SEHNR, CDR2 FQNEAQ (reference sequence). The CDR3 sequence is CASSSAGLVDRELFF. In DNA, the CDR3 is TGTGCCAGCAGCTCGGCGGGACTGGTCGACCGGGAGCTGTTTTTT.

The chain has TRBV7-9 and TRBJ2-7; 9 bases map to TRBD1. Germline trimming cut 5 bases from V and 4 bases from J; bases unmatched to any gene: 9. This CDR3 contains 15 residues. CDR1 and CDR2 from the germline V gene are SEHNR and FQNEAQ (reference sequence). CDR3 DNA sequence: TGTGCCAGCAGCAGCCCGGGACAGGGATTATACGAGCAGTACTTC. Translated, it gives CASSSPGQGLYEQYF.

This clone was seen a few times. Other nucleotide sequences from this sample produce the same CDR3. The chain links TRBV10-3 to TRBJ1-1, with TRBD1 identical over 9 bases. The CDR3 contains 13 residues. Germline lookup yields CDR1 ENHRY and CDR2 SYGVKD. With 11 bases clipped from V and 4 bases from J, the junction kept 8 bases outside the gene matches. The chain's CDR3 is CAVQSTGGTEAFF. DNA for the CDR3: TGTGCCGTTCAATCGACAGGGGGCACTGAAGCTTTCTTT.

V is TRBV11-2 and J is TRBJ1-1; TRBD1 might be the D (6 bases). The CDR3 sequence is 13 residues long. Germline V gives CDR1 SGHAT, CDR2 FQNNGV. The ends were cut back, 0 bases at V and 7 bases at J, with 9 bases in the middle. This chain's CDR3 is CASSLDRGVEAFF. CDR3 DNA: TGTGCCAGCAGCTTAGACAGGGGCGTTGAAGCTTTCTTT.